The subject of this entry is one TCR beta chain. What it recognizes is unknown. The ends were cut back, 3 bases at V and 5 bases at J, with 9 bases in the middle. This CDR3 comprises 13 residues. Germline CDR1 is KGHDR and CDR2 is SFDVKD. The sample belongs to a study of T cell repertoires in cytomegalovirus infection. Study context: Public signatures in TCR beta pointed to CMV infection and matching HLA type. Study-wide results and caveats: HLA-C-restricted CMV-specific TCR beta clonotypes prevailed in the ex vivo response.

TCRdb fed the reads into MiXCR, producing one record per CDR3 protein. The table shows about 530,000 distinct CDR3 sequences, with around a quarter occurring only once. The origin of this receptor is a human donor in good health (CMV status not recorded). Some clones in this sample may be carry-over from other donors' samples. Sequencing was carried out using PBMCs. The chain combines TRBV24-1 with TRBJ2-5; perhaps TRBD2 as D (5 bases). The CDR3 protein is CATSDPGKETQYF. The CDR3, as DNA: TGTGCCACCAGTGATCCCGGGAAGGAGACCCAGTACTTC.